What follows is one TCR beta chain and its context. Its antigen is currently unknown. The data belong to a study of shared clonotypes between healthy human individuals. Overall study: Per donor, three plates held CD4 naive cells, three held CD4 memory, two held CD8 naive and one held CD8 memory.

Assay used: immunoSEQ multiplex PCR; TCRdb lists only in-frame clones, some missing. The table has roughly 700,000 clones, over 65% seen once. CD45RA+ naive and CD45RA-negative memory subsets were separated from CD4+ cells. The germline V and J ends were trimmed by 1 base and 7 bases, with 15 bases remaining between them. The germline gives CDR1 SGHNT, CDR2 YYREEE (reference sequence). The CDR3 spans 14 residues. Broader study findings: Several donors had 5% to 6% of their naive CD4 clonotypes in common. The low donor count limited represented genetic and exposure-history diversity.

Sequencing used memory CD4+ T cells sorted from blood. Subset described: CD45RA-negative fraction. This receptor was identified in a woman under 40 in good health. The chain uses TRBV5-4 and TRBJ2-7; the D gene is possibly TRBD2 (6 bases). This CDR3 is CASSLTGARLEQYF. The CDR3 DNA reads TGTGCCAGCAGCTTGACGGGAGCCCGTTTAGAGCAGTACTTC.